This T cell receptor beta chain was obtained from a study of blood T cell repertoires in COVID-19. Across the whole study: Donors in the United States, Italy and Spain gave samples during acute or convalescent COVID-19. PBMCs, B-cell-depleted T cells, or T cells were the source of the cDNA or gDNA that made up the material.

J gave up 4 bases and V 4 bases, and 9 bases lay outside the gene matches. Germline V CDR1 and CDR2: SGDLS, YYNGEE. The CDR3 sequence is 16 residues long. In the original processing: Amplified reference gene primers provided the basis for estimating nucleated cell counts. Assay used: immunoSEQ multiplex PCR; TCRdb lists only in-frame clones, some missing. That table furnishes V, J and clone size, whereas the DNA furnished D and trimming. The table shows 150,000 to 200,000 clones, with more than 70% occurring only once. The clonotype originates from a man aged 35 to 55 with active or convalescent COVID-19. Sequencing was carried out using peripheral blood. The chain employs TRBV9 and TRBJ2-1; 9 bases line up with TRBD1. CDR3 sequence (DNA): TGTGCCAGCAGCACAGGGGGCGAGGGGTGGTACAATGAGCAGTTCTTC. Translation gives CASSTGGEGWYNEQFF.